This T cell receptor (beta chain) was recorded in a study of blood T cell repertoires in COVID-19. Study at large: Sites across the United States, Italy and Spain contributed samples from acute and convalescent COVID-19.

The V end lost 6 bases, the J end lost 2 bases, and 13 bases lay between the germline ends. Germline-derived CDR1 and CDR2 are KGHSH and LQKENI. This CDR3 comprises 14 residues. As originally analysed: Estimation of nucleated cell counts was performed using reference gene primer amplification. Generated by immunoSEQ multiplex PCR, the TCRdb table keeps only in-frame clones and is missing some. V, J and clone size reflect that table, while D and trimming were determined from the DNA. There are about 240,000 clones in the sample; around 83% occur only once, and around 3.3% lies in the top ten. The chain is built from TRBV18 and TRBJ2-5, with a weak D call TRBD2 (6 bases). The TCR comes from a woman aged 18 to 35 with acute or convalescent COVID-19. What was sequenced was peripheral blood. The CDR3: CASSPVGGQETQYF. CDR3 bases: TGTGCCAGCTCCCCGGTGGGAGGACAAGAGACCCAGTACTTC. The full variable domain, rest sourced from reference TRBV18 and TRBJ2-5, is NAGVMQNPRHLVRRRGQEARLRCSPMKGHSHVYWYRQLPEEGLKFMVYLQKENIIDESGMPKERFSAEFPKEGPSILRIQQVVRGDSAAYFCASSPVGGQETQYFGPGTRLLVL.